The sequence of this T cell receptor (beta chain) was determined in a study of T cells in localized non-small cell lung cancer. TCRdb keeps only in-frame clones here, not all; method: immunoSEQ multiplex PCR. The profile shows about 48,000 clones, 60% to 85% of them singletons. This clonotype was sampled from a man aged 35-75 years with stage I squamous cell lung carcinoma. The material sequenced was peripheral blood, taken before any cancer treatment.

The CDR3 sequence is CASSRTGGSYEQYF. The DNA for the CDR3 is TGCGCCAGCAGCCGGACAGGGGGCTCCTACGAGCAGTACTTC. The rearrangement uses TRBV5-1 and TRBJ2-7, with 10 bases that match TRBD1. CDR3 length: 14 amino acids. Looked up from germline, CDR1 is SGHRS and CDR2 is YFSETQ. V shed 4 bases, J shed 0 bases, and the junction held 1 base outside the gene matches. The whole variable domain, remainder taken from reference TRBV5-1 and TRBJ2-7, is KAGVTQTPRYLIKTRGQQVTLSCSPISGHRSVSWYQQTPGQGLQFLFEYFSETQRNKGNFPGRFSGRQFSNSRSEMNVSTLELGDSALYLCASSRTGGSYEQYFGPGTRLTVT.